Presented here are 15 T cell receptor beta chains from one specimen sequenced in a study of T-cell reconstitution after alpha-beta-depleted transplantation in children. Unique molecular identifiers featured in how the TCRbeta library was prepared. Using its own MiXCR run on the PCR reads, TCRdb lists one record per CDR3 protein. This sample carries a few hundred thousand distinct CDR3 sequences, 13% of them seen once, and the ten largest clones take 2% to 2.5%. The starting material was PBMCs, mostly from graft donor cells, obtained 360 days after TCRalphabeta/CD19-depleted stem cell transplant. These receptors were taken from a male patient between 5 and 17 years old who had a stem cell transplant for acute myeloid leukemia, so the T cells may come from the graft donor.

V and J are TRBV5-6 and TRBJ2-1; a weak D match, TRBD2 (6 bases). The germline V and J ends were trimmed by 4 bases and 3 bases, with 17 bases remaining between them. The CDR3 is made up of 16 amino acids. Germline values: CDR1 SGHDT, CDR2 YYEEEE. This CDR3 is CASSLLGGNDYNEQFF. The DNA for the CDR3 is TGTGCCAGCAGCCTCCTGGGCGGGAACGACTACAATGAGCAGTTCTTC.

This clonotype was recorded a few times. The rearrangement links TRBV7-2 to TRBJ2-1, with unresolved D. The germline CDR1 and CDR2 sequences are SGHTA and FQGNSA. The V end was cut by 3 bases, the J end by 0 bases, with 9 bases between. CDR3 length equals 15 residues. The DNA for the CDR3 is TGTGCCAGCAGCTTTTTCATAAGCTCCTACAATGAGCAGTTCTTC. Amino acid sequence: CASSFFISSYNEQFF.

CDR3 protein: CSAPPGHSPGTDTQYF. In nucleotides, the CDR3 is TGCAGTGCTCCACCGGGACATTCACCTGGCACAGATACGCAGTATTTT. The V call is TRBV20-1, the J call TRBJ2-3, with D perhaps matching TRBD1 (6 bases). Germline CDR1 is DFQATT and CDR2 is SNEGSKA (reference sequence). The CDR3 contains 16 residues. V was shortened by 5 bases and J by 1 base, with 19 bases between the two germline ends.

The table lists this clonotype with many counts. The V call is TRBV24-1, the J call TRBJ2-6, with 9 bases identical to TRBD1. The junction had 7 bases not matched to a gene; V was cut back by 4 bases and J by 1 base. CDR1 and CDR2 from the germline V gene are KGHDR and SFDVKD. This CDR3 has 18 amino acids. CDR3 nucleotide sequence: TGTGCCACCAGTGACACGGGACAGGGAAGGTCTGGGGCCAACGTCCTGACTTTC. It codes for CATSDTGQGRSGANVLTF.

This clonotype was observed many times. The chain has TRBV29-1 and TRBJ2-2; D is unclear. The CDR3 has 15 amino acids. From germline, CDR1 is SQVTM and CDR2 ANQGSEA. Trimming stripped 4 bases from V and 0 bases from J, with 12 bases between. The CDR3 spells CSVGATGANTGELFF. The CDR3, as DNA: TGCAGCGTTGGGGCTACCGGCGCGAACACCGGGGAGCTGTTTTTT.

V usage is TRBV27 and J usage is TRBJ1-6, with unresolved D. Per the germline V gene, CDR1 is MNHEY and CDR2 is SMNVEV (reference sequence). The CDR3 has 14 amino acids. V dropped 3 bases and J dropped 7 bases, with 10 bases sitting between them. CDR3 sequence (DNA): TGTGCCAGCAGTTTTAGGGATCCCAATTCACCCCTCCACTTT. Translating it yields CASSFRDPNSPLHF.

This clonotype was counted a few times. CDR3 DNA sequence: TGTGCCAGCAGCTTCTCTGTCCTAGCGGGGAGTTGGGATACGCAGTATTTT. This sequence encodes CASSFSVLAGSWDTQYF. V usage is TRBV5-4 and J usage is TRBJ2-3, with 9 bases matching TRBD2. There are 17 residues in the CDR3. J was trimmed by 6 bases and V by 2 bases; bases with no gene match: 13. Germline V CDR1 and CDR2: SGHNT, YYREEE (reference sequence). The variable domain in full, with the rest retrieved from reference TRBV5-4 and TRBJ2-3, is ETGVTQSPTHLIKTRGQQVTLRCSSQSGHNTVSWYQQALGQGPQFIFQYYREEENGRGNFPPRFSGLQFPNYSSELNVNALELDDSALYLCASSFSVLAGSWDTQYFGPGTRLTVL.

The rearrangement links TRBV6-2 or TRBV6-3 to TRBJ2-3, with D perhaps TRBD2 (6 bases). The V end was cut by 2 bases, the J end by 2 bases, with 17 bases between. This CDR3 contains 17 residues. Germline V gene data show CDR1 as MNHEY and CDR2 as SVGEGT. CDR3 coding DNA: TGTGCCAGCAGTTACCGGAGGGGAATTTACGACACAGATACGCAGTATTTT. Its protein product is CASSYRRGIYDTDTQYF.

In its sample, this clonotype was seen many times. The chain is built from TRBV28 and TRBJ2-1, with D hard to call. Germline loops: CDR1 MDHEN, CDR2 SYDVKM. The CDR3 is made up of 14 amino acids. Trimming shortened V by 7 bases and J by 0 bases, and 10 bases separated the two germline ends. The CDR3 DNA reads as TGTGCCAGCATCGGACCCAGCTCCTACAATGAGCAGTTCTTC. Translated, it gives CASIGPSSYNEQFF.

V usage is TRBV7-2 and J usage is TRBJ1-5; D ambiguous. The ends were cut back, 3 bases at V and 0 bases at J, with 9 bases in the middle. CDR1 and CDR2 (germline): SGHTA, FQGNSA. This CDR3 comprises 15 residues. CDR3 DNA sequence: TGTGCCAGCAGCTTCTCCCCCTATAGCAATCAGCCCCAGCATTTT. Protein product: CASSFSPYSNQPQHF.

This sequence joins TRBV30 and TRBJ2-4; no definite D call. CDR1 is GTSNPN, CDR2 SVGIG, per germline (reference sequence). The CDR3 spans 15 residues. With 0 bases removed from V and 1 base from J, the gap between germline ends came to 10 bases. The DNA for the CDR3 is TGTGCCTGGAGTGTCCCGGTGGGGGCCAAAAACATTCAGTACTTC. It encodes CAWSVPVGAKNIQYF.

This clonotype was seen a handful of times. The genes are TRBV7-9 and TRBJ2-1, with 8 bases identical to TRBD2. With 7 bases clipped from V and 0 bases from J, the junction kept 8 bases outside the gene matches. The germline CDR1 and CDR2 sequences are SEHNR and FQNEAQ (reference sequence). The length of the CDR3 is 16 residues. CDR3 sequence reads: CASTPGLAGSYNEQFF. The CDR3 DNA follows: TGTGCCAGCACCCCCGGACTAGCAGGCTCCTACAATGAGCAGTTCTTC.

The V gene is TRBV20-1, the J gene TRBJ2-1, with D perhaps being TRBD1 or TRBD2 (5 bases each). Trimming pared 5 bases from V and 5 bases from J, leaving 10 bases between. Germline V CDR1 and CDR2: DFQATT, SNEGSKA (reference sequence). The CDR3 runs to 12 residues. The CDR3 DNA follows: TGCAGTGCTGAGGGACCTAACAATGAGCAGTTCTTC. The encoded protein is CSAEGPNNEQFF.

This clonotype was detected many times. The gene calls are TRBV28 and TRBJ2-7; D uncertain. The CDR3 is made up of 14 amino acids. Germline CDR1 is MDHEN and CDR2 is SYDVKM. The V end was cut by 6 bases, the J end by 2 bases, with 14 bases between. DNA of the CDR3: TGTGCCAGCAGGACCCCCCGAAGGCCCTACGAGCAGTACTTC. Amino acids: CASRTPRRPYEQYF.

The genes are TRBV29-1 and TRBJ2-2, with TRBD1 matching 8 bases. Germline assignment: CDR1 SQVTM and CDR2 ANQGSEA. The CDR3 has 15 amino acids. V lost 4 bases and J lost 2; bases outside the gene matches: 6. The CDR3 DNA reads TGCAGCGTTGTCAGCAGGGGGCTAAACACCGGGGAGCTGTTTTTT. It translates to CSVVSRGLNTGELFF.